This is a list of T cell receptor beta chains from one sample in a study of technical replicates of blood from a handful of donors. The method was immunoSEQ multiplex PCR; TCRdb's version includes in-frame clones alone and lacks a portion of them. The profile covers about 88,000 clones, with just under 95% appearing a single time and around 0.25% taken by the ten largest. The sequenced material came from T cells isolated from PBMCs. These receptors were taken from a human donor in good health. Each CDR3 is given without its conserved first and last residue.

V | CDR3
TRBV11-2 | ASSLAGPAYNEQF
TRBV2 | ASQDPGGQHEQY
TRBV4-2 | ASSQDSGYGAKNIQY
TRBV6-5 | ASSPHQANTEAF
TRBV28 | ASSTSGVSYNEQF
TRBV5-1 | ASSSGTKETQY
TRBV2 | ASSDKDSSLYGYT
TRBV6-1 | ASRTGGEETQY
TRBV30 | AWSVGVGSWNTEAF
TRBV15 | ATSRDPGQGRKTQY